These T cell receptor beta chains were read from a single sample in a study of siplizumab effects on memory and regulatory T cells. Assay used: immunoSEQ multiplex PCR; TCRdb lists only in-frame clones, some missing. The sample shows roughly 100,000 clones, roughly 91% of them seen only once. Sequenced material: CD4+ T cells sorted from blood. The receptor set was obtained from a human donor in good health. Each CDR3 is given with its conserved first and last residue. The D gene is left open where the match is weak.

d_call	j_call	v_call	cdr3_aa
.	TRBJ1-3	TRBV2	CASSLHSSGNTIYF
.	TRBJ2-1	TRBV15	CATSLGPDQGEQFF
TRBD2	TRBJ2-3	TRBV7-2	CASSLVSGRINTQYF
.	TRBJ2-7	TRBV6-5	CASSYLGDEQYF
.	TRBJ1-2	TRBV5-1	CASSLADGNYGYTF
.	TRBJ1-1	TRBV5-1	CASSPGRDTEAFF
.	TRBJ1-1	TRBV19	CASTRNTEAFF
.	TRBJ2-3	TRBV7-2	CASSLTGRGGTDTQYF
.	TRBJ2-7	TRBV19	CASSPHRAGEQYF
.	TRBJ2-5	TRBV14	CASSRGANRETQYF
TRBD1	TRBJ1-2	TRBV9	CASSVGTGGDYGYTF
.	TRBJ2-7	TRBV19	CASSSTGGATYEQYF
TRBD2	TRBJ2-5	TRBV27	CASSLRWLAGPREETQYF
.	TRBJ2-6	TRBV2	CATWKAAGANVLTF
TRBD2	TRBJ2-1	TRBV4-2	CASSHGPNGRGSEQFF
TRBD1	TRBJ1-4	TRBV11-2	CASSGDDRAANEKLFF
TRBD2	TRBJ2-3	TRBV10-3	CAISDSGDPQYF
TRBD2	TRBJ2-2	TRBV29-1	CSVAPRERTGELFF
TRBD2	TRBJ2-2	TRBV30	CAWRMGGKLFF
.	TRBJ2-5	TRBV7-8	CASSLDRPTETQYF
TRBD2	TRBJ2-3	TRBV9	CASSVTSGPDTQYF
TRBD1	TRBJ2-7	TRBV2	CASSVPRDSWTYEQYF
.	TRBJ1-1	TRBV5-4	CASSQVGDEAFF
TRBD1	TRBJ1-1	TRBV4-1	CASSQSGRGLGRNTEAFF
TRBD2	TRBJ2-3	TRBV5-8	CASGLAGGRTDTQYF
.	TRBJ1-1	TRBV6-5	CASSYSVQGDTEAFF
.	TRBJ1-2	TRBV6-6	CASSYFQGDGYTF
TRBD1	TRBJ1-2	TRBV19	CASSVWTGLGYTF
.	TRBJ1-6	TRBV15	CATSRSGIGSPLHF
TRBD2	TRBJ2-1	TRBV11-2	CASSTGLAVYNEQFF
.	TRBJ2-2	TRBV6-1	CASSERGPNTGELFF
TRBD1	TRBJ2-7	TRBV27	CASSLGPRGLNYEQYF
.	TRBJ1-2	TRBV28	CASSPRSYGYTF